These 20 T cell receptor beta chains were sequenced from one sample in a study of blood T cells in healthy people across ages. Together with a sample-barcoded 5' primer, a J-beta primer mix was included in a second PCR lasting about 6 to 11 cycles. TCRdb re-analysed the 5' RACE reads in MiXCR, keeping a single row per CDR3 protein. This sample has hundreds of thousands of distinct CDR3 sequences, with under 40% found just once. Material for sequencing was blood. The receptors derive from a man younger than 35 in good health.

This chain uses TRBV29-1 with TRBJ1-5, with D unclear. The CDR3 covers 12 residues. The germline gives CDR1 SQVTM, CDR2 ANQGSEA. Trimming cost V 7 bases and J 8 bases, with 15 bases left between them. The CDR3 is CSARLPDEPQHF. CDR3 bases: TGCAGCGCCAGACTCCCCGATGAGCCCCAGCATTTT.

This clonotype was detected a few times. CDR3 protein: CASSYHRGRGTNEKLFF. As DNA, the CDR3 is TGTGCCAGCAGTTACCATCGAGGAAGGGGAACTAATGAAAAACTGTTTTTT. The gene calls are TRBV6-6 and TRBJ1-4; tentative D call: TRBD1 (5 bases). V dropped 2 bases and J dropped 1 base, with 14 bases sitting between them. Germline CDR1 and CDR2: MNHNY and SVGAGI (reference sequence). The CDR3 runs 17 residues.

V and J are TRBV12-3 or TRBV12-4 and TRBJ2-6; D remains ambiguous. The CDR3 totals 16 residues. Trimming took off 3 bases at V and 3 bases at J, with 12 bases between the two ends. DNA of the CDR3: TGTGCCAGCAGTTTTCACTGGGGTAATGGGGCCAACGTCCTGACTTTC. Protein: CASSFHWGNGANVLTF.

The chain uses TRBV20-1 and TRBJ2-4; D possibly uses TRBD1 or TRBD2 (5 bases each). The J call may be in error: the DNA end matches TRBJ2-5 better. Germline-derived CDR1 and CDR2 are DFQATT and SNEGSKA (reference sequence). The CDR3 is made up of 15 amino acids. As DNA, the CDR3 is TGCAGTGCTAGAGATGAGGGGACGCTCCAAGAGACCCAGTACTTC. It encodes CSARDEGTLQETQYF.

This sequence joins TRBV20-1 and TRBJ2-2; D unresolved. The germline gives CDR1 DFQATT, CDR2 SNEGSKA (reference sequence). The ends were cut back, 2 bases at V and 2 bases at J, with 12 bases in the middle. The CDR3 contains 15 residues. In DNA, the CDR3 is TGCAGTGCTAGAAAGGAGCCCTATAACACCGGGGAGCTGTTTTTT. Protein product: CSARKEPYNTGELFF.

This clonotype was observed a few times. This chain connects TRBV20-1 to TRBJ1-4; possibly TRBD1 for D (5 bases). This CDR3 has 15 amino acids. Trimming left V 3 bases short and J 4 bases short, with 15 bases between. Germline V lookup: CDR1 DFQATT, CDR2 SNEGSKA (reference sequence). The CDR3 nucleotides read TGCAGTGCTAGGCCGCGCGACAGAAATAATGAAAAACTGTTTTTT. Translating it yields CSARPRDRNNEKLFF.

This chain connects TRBV7-8 to TRBJ2-5, with a weak D call TRBD2 (5 bases). This CDR3 has 17 residues. The V gene lost 0 bases and the J gene lost 3 bases, with 17 bases spanning the gap. Germline CDR1 reads SGHVS; CDR2 reads FQNEAQ. This chain's CDR3 is CASSLAHGKPFKETQYF. The CDR3 DNA sequence: TGTGCCAGCAGCTTAGCGCACGGGAAGCCGTTTAAAGAGACCCAGTACTTC.

This clonotype showed up just a few times. The V call is TRBV6-2 or TRBV6-3, the J call TRBJ2-7; no reliable D call. There are 12 residues in the CDR3. The ends were cut back, 8 bases at V and 4 bases at J, with 12 bases in the middle. Germline V CDR1 and CDR2: MNHEY, SVGEGT. In DNA, the CDR3 is TGTGCCAGCGGCACAGTAGTTTACGAGCAGTACTTC. Protein product: CASGTVVYEQYF.

This clonotype has a handful of counts. The chain joins TRBV20-1 to TRBJ1-5, with 7 nucleotides matching TRBD1. The V gene end was trimmed by 5 bases and the J gene end by 8 bases; junction bases not matched to a gene: 15. The CDR3 spans 15 residues. Germline lookup yields CDR1 DFQATT and CDR2 SNEGSKA (reference sequence). This CDR3 reads CSALPSGGPQKPQHF. CDR3 DNA: TGCAGTGCTCTCCCATCAGGGGGGCCCCAAAAGCCCCAGCATTTT.

The V call is TRBV12-3 or TRBV12-4, the J call TRBJ1-2; no firm D call. This CDR3 spans 12 amino acids. Trimming pared 3 bases from V and 5 bases from J, leaving 7 bases between. Written as DNA, the CDR3 is TGTGCCAGCAGTTTGTTGGGGTATGGCTACACCTTC. It codes for CASSLLGYGYTF.

V is TRBV5-5 and J is TRBJ2-5; D tentatively reads TRBD1 or TRBD2 (5 bases each). CDR1 SGHKS and CDR2 YYEKEE come from the germline V gene (reference sequence). The CDR3 contains 15 residues. V lost 4 bases to trimming and J lost 4 bases, with 17 bases between them. The CDR3 bases are TGTGCCAGCAGCAGGACTGGGGCCCTGAGAGAGACCCAGTACTTC. This encodes CASSRTGALRETQYF.

The chain couples TRBV10-3 to TRBJ1-1; perhaps TRBD1 as D (5 bases). CDR3 length: 15 residues. The V gene's germline CDR1 is ENHRY and CDR2 SYGVKD. V lost 2 bases and J 1 base, leaving 11 bases between the germline ends. The CDR3 sequence is CAISETQVPNTEAFF. The CDR3 bases are TGTGCCATCAGTGAGACACAGGTTCCGAACACTGAAGCTTTCTTT.

J is TRBJ1-2 and V is TRBV7-9; 10 bases are shared with TRBD1. The CDR3 sequence is 18 residues long. Germline V lookup: CDR1 SEHNR, CDR2 FQNEAQ (reference sequence). The trim removed 4 bases at V and 8 bases at J, leaving 19 bases unmatched. The CDR3 region is CASSSRDRGPGGSDGYTF. CDR3 nucleotide sequence: TGTGCCAGCAGCTCCCGGGACAGGGGCCCGGGGGGTTCAGACGGCTACACCTTC.

V usage is TRBV25-1 and J usage is TRBJ1-6; no definite D call. The length of the CDR3 is 14 residues. Between the trimmed V and J ends, which lost 3 bases and 4 bases, there was a span of 7 bases. In germline, CDR1 is MGHDK, CDR2 SYGVNS. CDR3: CASSDWGYNSPLHF. Here the CDR3 DNA reads TGTGCCAGCAGTGATTGGGGTTATAATTCACCCCTCCACTTT.

V usage is TRBV10-3 and J usage is TRBJ2-3, with D possibly being TRBD1 (5 bases). Trimming removed 0 bases from V and 1 base from J, with 11 bases in between. Germline lookup yields CDR1 ENHRY and CDR2 SYGVKD. The CDR3 contains 16 residues. CDR3 bases: TGTGCCATCAGTGAGTCGGAAGGCAGGGGCACAGATACGCAGTATTTT. The encoded protein is CAISESEGRGTDTQYF.

This clonotype was seen more than once but under ten times. The chain is built from TRBV7-2 and TRBJ2-3; 7 bases agree with TRBD1. The V and J ends lost 2 bases and 8 bases, in that order; junction bases with no gene match: 10. The germline gives CDR1 SGHTA, CDR2 FQGNSA. The CDR3 totals 15 residues. CDR3 nucleotide sequence: TGTGCCAGCAGCTTAAACGACAGGGTTCAAGGTACGCAGTATTTT. The encoded protein is CASSLNDRVQGTQYF.

This clonotype was counted a few times. The chain joins TRBV20-1 to TRBJ2-7; D is ambiguous. The CDR3 consists of 13 residues. Germline values: CDR1 DFQATT, CDR2 SNEGSKA (reference sequence). The ends were cut back, 3 bases at V and 3 bases at J, with 12 bases in the middle. As DNA, the CDR3 is TGCAGTGCTAGTCCTGGTCGCAACTACGAGCAGTACTTC. Translating it yields CSASPGRNYEQYF.

This chain connects TRBV7-3 to TRBJ2-7; a weak D match, TRBD1 (6 bases). The CDR3 has 14 residues. V was trimmed by 0 bases and J by 7 bases, leaving 13 bases between them. The germline V gene encodes CDR1 SGHTA and CDR2 FQGTGA. Here the CDR3 DNA reads TGTGCCAGCAGCTTAACTGGACAGCCCAATGAGCAGTACTTC. Translating it yields CASSLTGQPNEQYF.

This clonotype was counted between two and nine times. The chain is built from TRBV7-9 and TRBJ1-1; no clear D gene. The germline CDR1 and CDR2 sequences are SEHNR and FQNEAQ (reference sequence). The CDR3 length is 14 residues. Trimming took 2 bases from V and 0 from J, leaving 7 bases between them. The CDR3 DNA sequence: TGTGCCAGCAGCTTACAGAGAATGAACACTGAAGCTTTCTTT. It yields the protein CASSLQRMNTEAFF.

The chain recombines TRBV2 with TRBJ2-4; D ambiguous. Germline loops: CDR1 SNHLY, CDR2 FYNNEI. V was pared by 2 bases and J by 13 bases, with 9 bases between. This CDR3 is built from 11 residues. Written as DNA, the CDR3 is TGTGCCAGCAGTGAAAAGAGTTGGCAGTACTTC. Its protein product is CASSEKSWQYF.